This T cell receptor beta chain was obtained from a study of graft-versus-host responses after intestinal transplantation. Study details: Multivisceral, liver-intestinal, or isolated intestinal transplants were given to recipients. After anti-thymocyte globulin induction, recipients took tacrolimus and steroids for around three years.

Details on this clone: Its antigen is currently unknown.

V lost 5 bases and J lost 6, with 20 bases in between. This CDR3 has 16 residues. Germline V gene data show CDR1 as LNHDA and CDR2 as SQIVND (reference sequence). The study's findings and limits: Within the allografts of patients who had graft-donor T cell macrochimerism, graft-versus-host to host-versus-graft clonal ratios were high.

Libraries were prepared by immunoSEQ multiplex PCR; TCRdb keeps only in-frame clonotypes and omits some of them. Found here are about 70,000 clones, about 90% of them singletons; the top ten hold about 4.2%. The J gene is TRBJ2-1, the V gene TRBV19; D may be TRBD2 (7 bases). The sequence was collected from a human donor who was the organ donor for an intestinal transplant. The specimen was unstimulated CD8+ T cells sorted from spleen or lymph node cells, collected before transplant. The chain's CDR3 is CASSYGEGRGGNEQFF. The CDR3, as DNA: TGTGCCAGTAGTTATGGGGAAGGTAGGGGGGGCAATGAGCAGTTCTTC.